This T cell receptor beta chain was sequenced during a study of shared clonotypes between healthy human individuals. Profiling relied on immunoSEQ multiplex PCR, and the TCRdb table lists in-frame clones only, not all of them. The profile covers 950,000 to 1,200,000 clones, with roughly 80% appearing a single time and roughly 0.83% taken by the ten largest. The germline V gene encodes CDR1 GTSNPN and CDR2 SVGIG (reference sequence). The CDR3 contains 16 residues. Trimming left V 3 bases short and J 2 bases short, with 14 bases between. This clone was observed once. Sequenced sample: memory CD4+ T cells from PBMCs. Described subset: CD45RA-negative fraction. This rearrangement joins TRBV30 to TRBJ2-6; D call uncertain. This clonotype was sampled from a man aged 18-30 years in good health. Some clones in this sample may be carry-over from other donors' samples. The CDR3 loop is CAWSNLGTAGANVLTF. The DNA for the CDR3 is TGTGCCTGGAGCAATCTGGGTACTGCTGGGGCCAACGTCCTGACTTTC.